The 8 T cell receptor beta chains listed next were all sequenced from one sample in a study of monozygotic twins with inflammatory bowel disease. TCRdb reworked the 5' RACE reads into one entry per CDR3 protein, no DNA. The sample table includes some 100,000 distinct CDR3 sequences. The sample comprised blood. The receptors stem from a human donor with ulcerative colitis or Crohn's disease, or a healthy co-twin of an affected twin (not recorded which).

V is TRBV6-4 and J is TRBJ2-1; TCRdb reports TRBD2, a call that lacks DNA to check it against. This CDR3 comprises 15 residues. Germline values: CDR1 MRHNA, CDR2 SNTAGT. The CDR3 reads CASSEGLAGRNEQFF.

J is TRBJ1-5 and V is TRBV6-5; TCRdb calls TRBD1, which cannot be checked without DNA. The CDR3 has 13 residues. The germline gives CDR1 MNHEY, CDR2 SVGAGI. CDR3 residues: CASRRQGHQPQHF.

The chain is built from TRBV29-1 and TRBJ2-4; TCRdb reports TRBD1, a call that lacks DNA to check it against. In germline, CDR1 is SQVTM, CDR2 ANQGSEA. This CDR3 is built from 16 residues. The CDR3 is CSVAIMRTGARNIQYF. Full variable domain (outside the CDR3, taken from reference TRBV29-1 and TRBJ2-4): SAVISQKPSRDICQRGTSLTIQCQVDSQVTMMFWYRQQPGQSLTLIATANQGSEATYESGFVIDKFPISRPNLTFSTLTVSNMSPEDSSIYLCSVAIMRTGARNIQYFGAGTRLSVL.

This rearrangement joins TRBV7-8 to TRBJ2-3; TCRdb returns TRBD1, unconfirmable since there is no DNA. The CDR3 spans 18 residues. CDR1 and CDR2 (germline): SGHVS, FQNEAQ. CDR3 protein: CASSLGLERGPALDTQYF.

The genes are TRBV20-1 and TRBJ2-1; the TCRdb call, TRBD2, lacks DNA for checking. CDR1 and CDR2 from the germline V gene are DFQATT and SNEGSKA (reference sequence). The CDR3 is made up of 15 amino acids. This chain's CDR3 is CSARGDSRSYNEQFF.

This chain uses TRBV7-9 with TRBJ1-5. The V gene's germline CDR1 is SEHNR and CDR2 FQNEAQ (reference sequence). The CDR3 runs to 14 residues. The CDR3 loop reads CASSLNGLIQPQHF. The full variable domain, rest sourced from reference TRBV7-9 and TRBJ1-5, is DTGVSQNPRHKITKRGQNVTFRCDPISEHNRLYWYRQTLGQGPEFLTYFQNEAQLEKSRLLSDRFSAERPKGSFSTLEIQRTEQGDSAMYLCASSLNGLIQPQHFGDGTRLSIL.

The rearrangement uses TRBV27 and TRBJ1-1; TCRdb reports TRBD1, a call that lacks DNA to check it against. Germline V gene data show CDR1 as MNHEY and CDR2 as SMNVEV (reference sequence). This CDR3 has 14 amino acids. Here the CDR3 reads CASSRLRTGIEAFF.

J is TRBJ1-5 and V is TRBV20-1. Germline V gene data show CDR1 as DFQATT and CDR2 as SNEGSKA (reference sequence). The CDR3 length is 15 residues. The CDR3 region is CSARAPGGFYQPQHF.